The source of this TCR beta chain is a study of T cells after yellow fever vaccination. Germline V gene lookup returns CDR1 SNHLY and CDR2 FYNNEI. V was clipped by 10 bases and J by 1 base, with 20 bases between them. The CDR3 sequence is 15 residues long. TCRdb re-derived calls from the 5' RACE reads in MiXCR, one entry per CDR3 protein. The table lists 610,000 or so distinct CDR3 sequences, 10% to 15% of them singletons, with 14% to 15% in the top ten. The J gene is TRBJ2-7, the V gene TRBV2; possible D gene TRBD1, 6 bases. The starting material was PBMCs, obtained on the day of the yellow fever booster vaccination. This TCR came from a man younger than 45 who received the YFV17D yellow fever vaccine. The CDR3, as DNA: TGTGCCATAGTGGGTCTGCCAGGGACATCCTACGAGCAGTACTTC. It specifies CAIVGLPGTSYEQYF.